A single sample is the source of the 12 T cell receptor beta chains below, sequenced in a study of post-analysis software for immune sequencing data (dated by TCRdb to between 2014 and 2016). General findings and caveats noted by the study authors: Patients showed significantly higher frequencies than controls for about five TRBV segments, among them TRBV5-6, TRBV5-1 and TRBV20-1.

Library preparation used PCR. The sequencer listed for this sample is Illumina HiSeq 2500. To reduce PCR and sequencing biases, unique molecular identifiers were built into the TCR beta cDNA libraries. In TCRdb, the public reads were trimmed at Q25 with fastp and aligned with MiXCR, with productive beta chains retained. Under each unique CDR3 protein, matching rows form one entry showing the most common genes and DNA. This sample holds 750,000 to 900,000 distinct CDR3 sequences; around 46% were observed only once. Just under 5% of the sample is held by the ten biggest clonotypes. Which antigens these TCRs recognize remains unknown. Sequenced sample: blood. The receptors originated from a girl aged 5-17 years with multiple sclerosis.

This CDR3 reads CATSGKGSYEQYF. In DNA, the CDR3 is TGTGCCACCAGTGGTAAAGGGTCCTACGAGCAGTACTTC. The J gene is TRBJ2-7, the V gene TRBV24-1; D remains unclear. Germline V gene data show CDR1 as KGHDR and CDR2 as SFDVKD. This CDR3 region has 13 residues. Deletions cut 5 bases from V and 1 base from J, with 8 bases between.

This chain uses TRBV4-2 with TRBJ2-5; weak D call: TRBD2 (5 bases). V lost 4 bases, J lost 11 bases, and 35 bases lay in between. The CDR3 consists of 19 residues. Germline CDR1 LGHNA, CDR2 YNFKEQ. The CDR3 spells CASSPPGREGSLDHYVQYF. CDR3 nucleotide sequence: TGTGCCAGCAGCCCCCCCGGACGGGAAGGCTCACTTGATCACTACGTGCAGTACTTC.

With regard to this clonotype: The junction departs from germline at one end; a sequencing error may be responsible. The chain carries TRBV27 and TRBJ1-4, with D uncertain. The germline V gene encodes CDR1 MNHEY and CDR2 SMNVEV (reference sequence). The CDR3 spans 13 residues. CDR3 in amino acids: CTSQGPTNEKLFF. The CDR3 nucleotides are TGTACCAGCCAAGGCCCAACTAATGAAAAACTGTTTTTT.

The chain uses TRBV13 and TRBJ1-1, with a tentative D call TRBD1 (5 bases). CDR1 and CDR2 (germline): PRHDT, FYEKMQ (reference sequence). The CDR3 extends over 15 amino acids. Between the trimmed V and J ends, which lost 4 bases and 0 bases, there was a span of 12 bases. CDR3 DNA: TGTGCCAGCAGCTCCCAGGGACGGATGAACACTGAAGCTTTCTTT. This sequence encodes CASSSQGRMNTEAFF. Variable domain in full (rest from reference TRBV13 and TRBJ1-1): AAGVIQSPRHLIKEKRETATLKCYPIPRHDTVYWYQQGPGQDPQFLISFYEKMQSDKGSIPDRFSAQQFSDYHSELNMSSLELGDSALYFCASSSQGRMNTEAFFGQGTRLTVV.

The chain employs TRBV9 and TRBJ2-4; the D call may be TRBD1 or TRBD2 (5 bases each). The end of the DNA aligns better with TRBJ2-7, so the J call may be wrong. The CDR3 runs to 15 residues. CDR1 is SGDLS and CDR2 is YYNGEE in the germline V gene. The CDR3 coding sequence is TGTGCCAGCAGCCCGACCGGGACCCCACTGGGCGAGCAGTACTTC. Amino acid sequence: CASSPTGTPLGEQYF.

The rearrangement joins TRBV7-8 to TRBJ2-7; 7 positions match TRBD2. Unmatched junction bases numbered 25, after V lost 7 bases and J lost 7 bases. This CDR3 region has 18 residues. Germline CDR1 SGHVS, CDR2 FQNEAQ. CDR3 residues: CASNLSPSGDLGFDEQYF. In DNA, the CDR3 is TGTGCCAGCAATCTCTCCCCCAGCGGGGATTTGGGGTTCGATGAGCAGTACTTC.

This sequence joins TRBV3-1 and TRBJ1-2, with 7 bases aligning to TRBD1. The CDR3 is made up of 15 amino acids. Germline lookup yields CDR1 LGHDT and CDR2 YNNKEL (reference sequence). Germline trimming cut 4 bases from V and 3 bases from J; bases unmatched to any gene: 8. The DNA of the CDR3 is TGTGCCAGCAGCCGAAACAGGGGCGCGGACTATGGCTACACCTTC. It is translated as CASSRNRGADYGYTF.

This chain links TRBV28 with TRBJ2-1, with D perhaps TRBD2 (5 bases). V shed 10 bases and J shed 8 bases, with 15 bases lying between them. CDR1 MDHEN and CDR2 SYDVKM come from the germline V gene. The CDR3 consists of 12 residues. The CDR3 nucleotides are TGTGCCATCTCGGCGGGCTTGGATGAGCAGTTCTTC. It specifies CAISAGLDEQFF.

This clonotype has only a few counts. The chain links TRBV7-9 to TRBJ2-3; weak D call: TRBD2 (6 bases). The CDR3 runs 14 residues. Germline V CDR1 and CDR2: SEHNR, FQNEAQ (reference sequence). V lost 3 bases to trimming and J lost 6 bases, with 13 bases between them. This CDR3 is CASSLGLAHDTQYF. The DNA of the CDR3 is TGTGCCAGCAGCTTGGGCCTAGCGCATGATACGCAGTATTTT.

This rearrangement joins TRBV24-1 to TRBJ2-7, with TRBD1 identical over 8 bases. CDR1 and CDR2 from the germline V gene are KGHDR and SFDVKD. The CDR3 has 14 amino acids. Losses at the gene ends were 5 bases for V and 2 bases for J; bases not matched to a gene: 4. This CDR3 is CATSGTGGTYEQYF. The DNA for the CDR3 is TGTGCCACCAGTGGTACAGGGGGAACCTACGAGCAGTACTTC.

There are a few counts of this clonotype. V gene TRBV7-3 combines with J gene TRBJ2-1; perhaps TRBD1 as D (6 bases). This CDR3 has 15 residues. Trimming stripped 5 bases from V and 8 bases from J, with 19 bases between. In germline, CDR1 is SGHTA, CDR2 FQGTGA. The CDR3 coding sequence is TGTGCCAGCAGCAACGGGACAAAATACGGCCATGAGCAGTTCTTC. Its translation is CASSNGTKYGHEQFF.

The chain combines TRBV27 with TRBJ1-1; D is unclear. This CDR3 region has 13 residues. Germline loops: CDR1 MNHEY, CDR2 SMNVEV (reference sequence). V lost 4 bases to trimming and J lost 2 bases, with 8 bases between them. CDR3 bases: TGTGCCAGCAGTTGGGCGCATAACACTGAAGCTTTCTTT. It specifies CASSWAHNTEAFF.